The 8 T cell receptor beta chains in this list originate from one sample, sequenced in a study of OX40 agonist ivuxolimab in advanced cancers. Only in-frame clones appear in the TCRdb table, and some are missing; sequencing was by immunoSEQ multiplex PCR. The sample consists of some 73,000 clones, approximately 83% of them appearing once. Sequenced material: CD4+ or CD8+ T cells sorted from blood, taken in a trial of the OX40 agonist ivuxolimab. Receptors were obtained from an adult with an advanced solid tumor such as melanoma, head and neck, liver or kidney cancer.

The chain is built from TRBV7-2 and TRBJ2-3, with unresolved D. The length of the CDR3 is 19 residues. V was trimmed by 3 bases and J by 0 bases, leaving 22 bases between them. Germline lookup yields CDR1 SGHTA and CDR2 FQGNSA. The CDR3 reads CASSFSLWVETLSTDTQYF. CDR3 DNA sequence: TGTGCCAGCAGCTTCTCCCTTTGGGTGGAGACCCTTAGCACAGATACGCAGTATTTT.

CDR3 sequence: CASSSTGLAGGGWNEQFF. The CDR3 DNA sequence: TGTGCCAGCAGCTCGACTGGACTAGCGGGAGGGGGTTGGAATGAGCAGTTCTTC. This chain joins TRBV7-2 and TRBJ2-1; the match to TRBD2 covers 15 bases. The junction had 11 bases not matched to a gene; V was cut back by 4 bases and J by 7 bases. The CDR3 length is 18 residues. In germline, CDR1 is SGHTA, CDR2 FQGNSA.

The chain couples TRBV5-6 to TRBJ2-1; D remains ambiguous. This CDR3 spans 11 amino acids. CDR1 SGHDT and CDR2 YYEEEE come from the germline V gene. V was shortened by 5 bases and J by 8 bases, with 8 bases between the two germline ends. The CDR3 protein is CASRTGDEQFF. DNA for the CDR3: TGTGCCAGCAGGACTGGGGATGAGCAGTTCTTC.

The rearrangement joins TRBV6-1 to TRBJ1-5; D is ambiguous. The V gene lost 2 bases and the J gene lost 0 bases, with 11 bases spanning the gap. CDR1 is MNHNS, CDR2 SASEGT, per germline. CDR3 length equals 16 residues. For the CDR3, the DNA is TGTGCCAGCAGTGAACTGACGGCTTTTAGCAATCAGCCCCAGCATTTT. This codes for CASSELTAFSNQPQHF.

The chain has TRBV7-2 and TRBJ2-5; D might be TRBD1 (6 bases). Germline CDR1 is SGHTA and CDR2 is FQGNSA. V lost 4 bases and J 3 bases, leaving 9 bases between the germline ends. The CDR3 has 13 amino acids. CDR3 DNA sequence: TGTGCCAGCAGCTCCTGGACAGAAGAGACCCAGTACTTC. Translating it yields CASSSWTEETQYF.

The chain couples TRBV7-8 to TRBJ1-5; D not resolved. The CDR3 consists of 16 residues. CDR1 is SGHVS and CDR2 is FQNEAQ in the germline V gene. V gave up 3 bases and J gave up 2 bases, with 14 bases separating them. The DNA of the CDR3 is TGTGCCAGCAGCTTTCAAATTGGCCGGGGCAATCAGCCCCAGCATTTT. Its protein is CASSFQIGRGNQPQHF.

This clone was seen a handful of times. CDR3 sequence: CASSRSTGALNQPQHF. The CDR3 DNA is TGTGCCAGCAGCCGCTCGACAGGGGCACTCAATCAGCCCCAGCATTTT. The V and J genes are TRBV5-6 and TRBJ1-5, with 8 bases that match TRBD1. CDR1 SGHDT and CDR2 YYEEEE come from the germline V gene. Trimming took 4 bases from V and 3 from J; bases not matched to a gene: 9. This CDR3 has 16 residues.

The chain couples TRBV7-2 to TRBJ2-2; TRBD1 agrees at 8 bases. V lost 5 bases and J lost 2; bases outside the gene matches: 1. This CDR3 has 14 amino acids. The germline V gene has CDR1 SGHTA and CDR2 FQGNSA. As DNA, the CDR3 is TGTGCCAGCAGCGGGACAGGCAACACCGGGGAGCTGTTTTTT. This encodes CASSGTGNTGELFF.